The clone carrying this T cell receptor (beta chain) was detected only a few times. Antigen: not known. This sample was included in a study of T cells in Graves' hyperthyroidism and ophthalmopathy. General observations from the study: Also found in blood were most expanded thyroid clonotypes above 0.001.

The trim removed 4 bases at V and 4 bases at J, leaving 8 bases unmatched. CDR3 size: 16 residues. The germline CDR1 and CDR2 sequences are SEHNR and FQNEAQ (reference sequence). RNA transcripts gave rise to amplified TCR beta CDR3 regions. The HTBI primer set drove a first-round RT-PCR of the TCR CDR3. A single record per CDR3 protein comes from TCRdb applying MiXCR to the multiplex PCR reads. This sample has about 600,000 distinct CDR3 sequences, with around 16% found just once. The origin of this receptor is a woman aged 40 to 49 with Graves' ophthalmopathy. Specimen: blood. This chain connects TRBV7-9 to TRBJ2-1; 9 positions agree with TRBD2. The CDR3 bases are TGTGCCAGCAGCTCAAGGGCTAGCGGGGCTTACAATGAGCAGTTCTTC. The encoded protein is CASSSRASGAYNEQFF.